This T cell receptor beta chain was sequenced during a study of immune cell composition in non-small cell lung cancer. Overall study: Tumours were mainly lung adenocarcinoma or squamous cell carcinoma.

Here immunoSEQ multiplex PCR was the method, and the copy in TCRdb shows in-frame clones only, minus some. The table includes 6,000 to 8,500 clones, 65% to 70% detected once. The V segment lost 5 bases and the J segment 3 bases; nucleotides outside the gene matches: 5. The CDR3 is made up of 15 amino acids. Per germline, CDR1 MGHDK and CDR2 SYGVNS. The normal lung sample lay at least 3 cm, and maximally far, from the tumour. The TCR was taken from a human donor with non-small cell lung cancer. Sequencing used non-adjacent lung tissue. This chain joins TRBV25-1 and TRBJ2-7; 12 positions match TRBD2. The CDR3 DNA reads TGTGCCAGCAGTAAGTCTAGCGGGAGGGGCTACGAGCAGTACTTC. Protein sequence: CASSKSSGRGYEQYF.